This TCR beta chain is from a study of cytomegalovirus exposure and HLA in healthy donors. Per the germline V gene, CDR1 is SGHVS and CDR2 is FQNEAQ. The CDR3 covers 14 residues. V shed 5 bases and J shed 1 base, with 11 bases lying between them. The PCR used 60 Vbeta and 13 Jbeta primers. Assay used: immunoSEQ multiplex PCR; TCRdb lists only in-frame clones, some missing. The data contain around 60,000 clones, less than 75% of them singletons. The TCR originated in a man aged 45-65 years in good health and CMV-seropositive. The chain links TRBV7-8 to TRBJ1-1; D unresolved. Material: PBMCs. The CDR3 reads CASSLPLRNTEAFF. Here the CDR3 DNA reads TGTGCCAGCAGCCTACCGCTGAGGAACACTGAAGCTTTCTTT.